This entry lists 2 T cell receptor beta chains sequenced from one sample in a study of blood T cell repertoires in COVID-19. Produced via immunoSEQ multiplex PCR; TCRdb's table is partial and in-frame only. The table shows about 260,000 clones, with more than 80% occurring only once. The specimen sequenced was PBMCs or T cells enriched from blood (not recorded which). These receptors were obtained from a man aged 50-59 years who had been exposed to COVID-19.

This chain uses TRBV11-1 with TRBJ1-2; TRBD1 matches 12 bases. V lost 0 bases, J lost 4 bases, and 3 bases stayed unmatched. CDR1 is SGHAT, CDR2 FQDESV, per germline (reference sequence). The CDR3 is made up of 16 amino acids. CDR3 DNA sequence: TGTGCCAGCAGCTTAGCCCGGGACAGGGGGCCCTATGGCTACACCTTC. As protein: CASSLARDRGPYGYTF.

This clone has more than one count but fewer than ten. The V gene is TRBV10-1, the J gene TRBJ2-2, with a weak D call TRBD2 (5 bases). Germline CDR1 WNHNN, CDR2 SYGVQD (reference sequence). Trimming pared 2 bases from V and 0 bases from J, leaving 7 bases between. This CDR3 is 15 amino acids long. The chain's CDR3 is CASSEPSSNTGELFF. The DNA for the CDR3 is TGCGCCAGCAGTGAGCCTAGCTCGAACACCGGGGAGCTGTTTTTT.